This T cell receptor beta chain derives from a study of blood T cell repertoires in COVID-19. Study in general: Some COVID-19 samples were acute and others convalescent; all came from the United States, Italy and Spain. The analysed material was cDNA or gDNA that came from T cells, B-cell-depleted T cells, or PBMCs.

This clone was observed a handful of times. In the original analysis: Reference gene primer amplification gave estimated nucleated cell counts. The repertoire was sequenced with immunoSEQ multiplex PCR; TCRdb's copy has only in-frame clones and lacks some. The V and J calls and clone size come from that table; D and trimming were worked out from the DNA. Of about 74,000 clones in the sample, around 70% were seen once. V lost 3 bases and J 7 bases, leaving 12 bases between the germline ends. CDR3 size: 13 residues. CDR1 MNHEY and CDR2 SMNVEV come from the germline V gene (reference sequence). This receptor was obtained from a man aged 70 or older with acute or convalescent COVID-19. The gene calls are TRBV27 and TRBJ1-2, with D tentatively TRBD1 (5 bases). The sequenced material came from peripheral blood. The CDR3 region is CASSFRVGGGYTF. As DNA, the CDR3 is TGTGCCAGCAGTTTCCGCGTGGGGGGTGGCTACACCTTC.